This passage covers 16 T cell receptor beta chains from one sample sequenced in a study of breast tumors, draining lymph nodes, adjacent tissues. Breast cancer patients provided tissue from their axillary draining lymph nodes. TCRdb processed the multiplex PCR reads anew with MiXCR; each CDR3 protein has one entry. The sample yields 160,000 or so distinct CDR3 sequences, about 33% seen once. Sequencing was carried out using axillary lymph node tissue. These receptor sequences come from a female donor with breast cancer. Some clones in this sample may be carry-over from other donors' samples.

The table lists this clonotype with a few counts. It may be a read error: a sequence one base away is much more abundant. V is TRBV6-5 and J is TRBJ1-2; no definite D call. This CDR3 is built from 14 residues. Between the trimmed V and J ends, which lost 5 bases and 3 bases, there was a span of 13 bases. The germline V gene encodes CDR1 MNHEY and CDR2 SVGAGI. The CDR3, as DNA: TGTGCCAGCAGTACGGCAGACGGGCACTATGGCTACACCTTC. This sequence encodes CASSTADGHYGYTF.

The V gene is TRBV7-9, the J gene TRBJ2-1; D is uncertain. This CDR3 is 12 amino acids long. Trimming left V 5 bases short and J 7 bases short, with 9 bases between. Looked up from germline, CDR1 is SEHNR and CDR2 is FQNEAQ (reference sequence). The CDR3 DNA is TGTGCCAGCAGCCCCACGGTGAATGAGCAGTTCTTC. It specifies CASSPTVNEQFF.

In this sample, this clonotype turned up many times. V usage is TRBV6-2 or TRBV6-3 and J usage is TRBJ1-5; no definite D call. Trimming removed 7 bases at V and 2 bases at J, with 9 bases between. The CDR3 loop spans 13 amino acids. Germline CDR1 and CDR2: MNHEY and SVGEGT. CDR3 nucleotides: TGTGCCAGCACCGTTTGGGGCAATCAGCCCCAGCATTTT. Translated: CASTVWGNQPQHF.

This sequence joins TRBV5-6 and TRBJ1-1; D remains ambiguous. CDR1 and CDR2 from the germline V gene are SGHDT and YYEEEE. This CDR3 comprises 13 residues. Trimming removed 4 bases at V and 4 bases at J, with 11 bases between. The CDR3 loop reads CASSRVPTTEAFF. The CDR3 DNA reads as TGTGCCAGCAGCAGGGTGCCGACCACTGAAGCTTTCTTT.

This clonotype was detected only a few times. This sequence joins TRBV12-3 or TRBV12-4 and TRBJ2-4; D gene unclear. The CDR3 consists of 13 residues. Trimming left V 8 bases short and J 0 bases short, with 8 bases between. The CDR3 DNA sequence: TGTGCCAGCGGAGAACTAGCCAAAAACATTCAGTACTTC. This sequence encodes CASGELAKNIQYF.

This clonotype showed up many times. The chain joins TRBV6-5 to TRBJ2-5, with D perhaps given as TRBD1 or TRBD2 (5 bases each). With 5 bases removed from V and 3 bases from J, the gap between germline ends came to 10 bases. CDR3 length: 13 amino acids. CDR1 and CDR2 from the germline V gene are MNHEY and SVGAGI. The CDR3 loop is CASSQGPKETQYF. CDR3 DNA sequence: TGTGCCAGCAGTCAGGGACCAAAAGAGACCCAGTACTTC.

This clonotype showed up many times. Germline is not matched at one junction end, which may reflect a read error. The chain is built from TRBV19 and TRBJ2-2; D is undetermined. CDR1 is LNHDA and CDR2 is SQIVND in the germline V gene (reference sequence). The CDR3 is 15 amino acids. The CDR3 nucleotides read TGTGCCAGTAGAATAGGACCGACGAACACCGGGGAGCTGTTTTTT. Its protein is CASRIGPTNTGELFF. The full variable domain, rest sourced from reference TRBV19 and TRBJ2-2, is DGGITQSPKYLFRKEGQNVTLSCEQNLNHDAMYWYRQDPGQGLRLIYYSQIVNDFQKGDIAEGYSVSREKKESFPLTVTSAQKNPTAFYLCASRIGPTNTGELFFGEGSRLTVL.

This clonotype was recorded a few times. It may be a read error: a sequence one base away is much more abundant. The V gene is TRBV7-3, the J gene TRBJ2-5; 7 positions match TRBD1. CDR3 length equals 15 residues. CDR1 and CDR2 from the germline V gene are SGHTA and FQGTGA. The CDR3 region has the DNA TGTGCCAGCAGCTTACACGGGACAGAGGTTGAGACCCAGCACTTC. Residues: CASSLHGTEVETQHF. Combining the CDR3 with reference TRBV7-3 and TRBJ2-5 gives the whole variable domain GAGVSQTPSNKVTEKGKYVELRCDPISGHTALYWYRQSLGQGPEFLIYFQGTGAADDSGLPNDRFFAVRPEGSVSTLKIQRTERGDSAVYLCASSLHGTEVETQHFGPGTRLLVL.

Many counts were recorded for this clonotype. This chain joins TRBV10-3 and TRBJ1-5; 9 nucleotides align to TRBD1. This CDR3 spans 15 amino acids. Trimming took 10 bases from V and 0 from J; bases not matched to a gene: 7. The germline gives CDR1 ENHRY, CDR2 SYGVKD. CDR3 region: CATGDRDYSNQPQHF. For the CDR3, the DNA is TGTGCCACCGGGGACAGGGACTATAGCAATCAGCCCCAGCATTTT.

This clonotype was detected ten times or more. The CDR3 DNA is TGTGCCTGGAGTGTAGTGGGACGGAATTCACCCCTCCACTTT. Protein product: CAWSVVGRNSPLHF. The rearrangement links TRBV30 to TRBJ1-6; TRBD1 might be the D (5 bases). The V end lost 0 bases, the J end lost 7 bases, and 10 bases lay between the germline ends. Germline V gene sequence: CDR1 GTSNPN, CDR2 SVGIG (reference sequence). The CDR3 totals 14 residues.

The chain combines TRBV4-1 with TRBJ2-6; no definite D call. This CDR3 is 14 amino acids long. CDR1 and CDR2 from the germline V gene are MGHRA and YSYEKL. Trimming shortened V by 1 base and J by 4 bases, and 5 bases separated the two germline ends. CDR3 sequence: CASSQVTGANVLTF. The CDR3 coding sequence is TGCGCCAGCAGCCAAGTTACAGGGGCCAACGTCCTGACTTTC.

V gene TRBV2 combines with J gene TRBJ2-7; D remains unclear. Looked up from germline, CDR1 is SNHLY and CDR2 is FYNNEI. The V end lost 4 bases, the J end lost 2 bases, and 6 bases lay between the germline ends. This CDR3 comprises 12 residues. In DNA, the CDR3 is TGTGCCAGCAGTGCCCACACCTACGAGCAGTACTTC. This gives the protein CASSAHTYEQYF.

The chain links TRBV27 to TRBJ2-5; 8 nucleotides align to TRBD1. The CDR3 is 12 residues long. After removal of 5 bases from V and 4 bases from J, the junction contained 0 bases not matched to a gene. CDR1 is MNHEY, CDR2 SMNVEV, per germline (reference sequence). CDR3 sequence: CASSGQGETQYF. Written as DNA, the CDR3 is TGTGCCAGCAGTGGACAGGGAGAGACCCAGTACTTC.

This clonotype was counted only a few times. The chain is built from TRBV5-5 and TRBJ1-1; the match to TRBD1 covers 7 bases. V lost 3 bases to trimming and J lost 7 bases; unmatched junction nucleotides: 6. Germline CDR1 is SGHKS and CDR2 is YYEKEE (reference sequence). This CDR3 has 13 amino acids. CDR3 sequence: CASSWDRSDEAFF. The CDR3 DNA reads as TGTGCCAGCAGCTGGGACAGAAGTGATGAAGCTTTCTTT. Together with reference TRBV5-5 and TRBJ1-1, the CDR3 gives the full variable domain: DAGVTQSPTHLIKTRGQQVTLRCSPISGHKSVSWYQQVLGQGPQFIFQYYEKEERGRGNFPDRFSARQFPNYSSELNVNALLLGDSALYLCASSWDRSDEAFFGQGTRLTVV.

This clonotype has only a few counts. The V gene is TRBV6-1, the J gene TRBJ1-5, with D perhaps matching TRBD1 (5 bases). Trimming stripped 8 bases from V and 4 bases from J, with 18 bases between. There are 15 residues in the CDR3. Looked up from germline, CDR1 is MNHNS and CDR2 is SASEGT. CDR3 nucleotides: TGTGCCAGCCCTCCGGGGGAGGGGAAAAATCAGCCCCAGCATTTT. Protein product: CASPPGEGKNQPQHF.

In its sample, this clonotype was seen many times. V gene TRBV4-2 combines with J gene TRBJ1-5; maybe TRBD1 (5 bases). The CDR3 loop spans 14 amino acids. Trimming took off 0 bases at V and 9 bases at J, with 12 bases between the two ends. CDR1 is LGHNA, CDR2 YNFKEQ, per germline. The CDR3: CASSQDMRGRPQHF. CDR3 nucleotide sequence: TGTGCCAGCAGCCAAGATATGAGGGGAAGGCCCCAGCATTTT.